The 23 T cell receptor beta chains given below trace back to one sample, sequenced in a study of blood T cell repertoires in COVID-19. Sequenced by immunoSEQ multiplex PCR; TCRdb stores in-frame clones only, minus some. The repertoire holds about 45,000 clones, with roughly nine tenths as singletons. The sequenced sample was peripheral blood. The origin of the receptors is a human donor in a cohort sampled during active COVID-19.

V usage is TRBV9 and J usage is TRBJ2-2, with a tentative D call TRBD1 (6 bases). The ends were cut back, 3 bases at V and 0 bases at J, with 6 bases in the middle. In germline, CDR1 is SGDLS, CDR2 YYNGEE. The length of the CDR3 is 14 residues. DNA for the CDR3: TGTGCCAGCAGCGACAGGGCGAACACCGGGGAGCTGTTTTTT. Protein: CASSDRANTGELFF.

V gene TRBV27 combines with J gene TRBJ1-6; 7 bases agree with TRBD1. Trimming removed 6 bases from V and 2 bases from J; junction bases left unmatched: 7. Germline loops: CDR1 MNHEY, CDR2 SMNVEV (reference sequence). The CDR3 extends over 16 amino acids. The CDR3 sequence is CASRTGAFTYNSPLHF. For the CDR3, the DNA is TGTGCCAGCAGAACAGGGGCGTTCACCTATAATTCACCCCTCCACTTT.

J is TRBJ2-7 and V is TRBV3-1 (or the pseudogene TRBV3-2); no definite D call. The CDR3 runs 12 residues. V dropped 0 bases and J dropped 3 bases, with 3 bases sitting between them. The germline V gene has CDR1 LGHDT and CDR2 YNNKEL (reference sequence). CDR3 sequence: CASSQDYYEQYF. CDR3 nucleotide sequence: TGTGCCAGCAGCCAAGATTACTACGAGCAGTACTTC.

The chain has TRBV10-1 and TRBJ2-1; 9 bases fit TRBD2. Trimming cost V 5 bases and J 4 bases; bases outside gene matches: 9. The germline gives CDR1 WNHNN, CDR2 SYGVQD (reference sequence). This CDR3 has 16 residues. The CDR3 here is CASSTGLSGGYNEQFF. DNA for the CDR3: TGCGCCAGCAGTACTGGTCTTAGCGGGGGTTACAATGAGCAGTTCTTC.

V is TRBV9 and J is TRBJ1-3; D ambiguous. Germline CDR1 SGDLS, CDR2 YYNGEE. The CDR3 extends over 12 amino acids. The V end was cut by 4 bases, the J end by 4 bases, with 6 bases between. CDR3 DNA: TGTGCCAGCAGCCCCAGGGGAAACACCATATATTTT. Translated, it gives CASSPRGNTIYF.

The chain links TRBV19 to TRBJ2-1, with 11 nucleotides matching TRBD1. V shed 10 bases and J 2 bases; nucleotides not matched to a gene: 4. There are 14 residues in the CDR3. Germline V gene data show CDR1 as LNHDA and CDR2 as SQIVND (reference sequence). CDR3 in amino acids: CATWTGGTYNEQFF. CDR3 sequence (DNA): TGTGCCACCTGGACAGGGGGCACCTACAATGAGCAGTTCTTC. The full variable domain, with the rest looked up from reference TRBV19 and TRBJ2-1, is DGGITQSPKYLFRKEGQNVTLSCEQNLNHDAMYWYRQDPGQGLRLIYYSQIVNDFQKGDIAEGYSVSREKKESFPLTVTSAQKNPTAFYLCATWTGGTYNEQFFGPGTRLTVL.

The chain couples TRBV18 to TRBJ1-1, with a possible D match to TRBD1 (5 bases). The CDR3 loop spans 15 amino acids. CDR1 KGHSH and CDR2 LQKENI come from the germline V gene. With 0 bases removed from V and 5 bases from J, the gap between germline ends came to 13 bases. Written as DNA, the CDR3 is TGTGCCAGCTCACCACCTGGTACGGGGGGGACTGAAGCTTTCTTT. This translates into CASSPPGTGGTEAFF.

V usage is TRBV27 and J usage is TRBJ2-2; 14 nucleotides match TRBD2. Germline V lookup: CDR1 MNHEY, CDR2 SMNVEV (reference sequence). The CDR3 covers 18 residues. Germline trimming cut 5 bases from V and 5 bases from J; bases unmatched to any gene: 10. DNA for the CDR3: TGTGCCAGCAGTGGTGGACTAGCGGGGGGTTACTGGACCGGGGAGCTGTTTTTT. Amino acids: CASSGGLAGGYWTGELFF.

The V gene is TRBV7-2, the J gene TRBJ1-1, with a possible D match to TRBD1 (5 bases). Looked up from germline, CDR1 is SGHTA and CDR2 is FQGNSA. The V gene lost 5 bases and the J gene lost 5 bases, with 18 bases spanning the gap. CDR3 size: 15 residues. DNA for the CDR3: TGTGCCAGCAGCGCCCCCGGGGGGGTTTGGACTGAAGCTTTCTTT. Translating it yields CASSAPGGVWTEAFF.

This chain connects TRBV3-1 (or the pseudogene TRBV3-2) to TRBJ2-5, with 7 bases aligning to TRBD1. Germline lookup yields CDR1 LGHDT and CDR2 YNNKEL (reference sequence). J was trimmed by 5 bases and V by 0 bases; bases with no gene match: 6. The CDR3 totals 15 residues. The CDR3 region is CASSQEQGQAETQYF. The CDR3 nucleotides are TGTGCCAGCAGCCAAGAACAAGGACAGGCGGAGACCCAGTACTTC.

This clone was counted a single time. This chain uses TRBV5-4 with TRBJ1-1, with a weak D call TRBD1 (6 bases). V was clipped by 4 bases and J by 3 bases, with 22 bases between them. This CDR3 spans 17 amino acids. CDR1 and CDR2 from the germline V gene are SGHNT and YYREEE (reference sequence). CDR3 DNA: TGTGCCAGCAGCCGAGGGGGAATCGGGGGGCCGGACACTGAAGCTTTCTTT. It yields the protein CASSRGGIGGPDTEAFF.

This rearrangement joins TRBV11-3 to TRBJ1-1; no clear D. This CDR3 has 13 residues. From germline, CDR1 is SGHNT and CDR2 YENEEA. V was cut by 6 bases and J by 5 bases, with 13 bases left in between. CDR3: CASSRAPGTEAFF. The CDR3 coding sequence is TGTGCCAGCAGTAGGGCCCCGGGGACTGAAGCTTTCTTT.

The chain recombines TRBV6-5 with TRBJ2-2; perhaps TRBD2 as D (7 bases). In germline, CDR1 is MNHEY, CDR2 SVGAGI. This CDR3 region has 15 residues. Trimming pared 4 bases from V and 2 bases from J, leaving 11 bases between. In DNA, the CDR3 is TGTGCCAGCAGTTTGGGGGGGCAAAACACCGGGGAGCTGTTTTTT. Amino acids: CASSLGGQNTGELFF.

This chain connects TRBV29-1 to TRBJ1-1; D not certain. CDR1 is SQVTM, CDR2 ANQGSEA, per germline. With 3 bases removed from V and 0 bases from J, the gap between germline ends came to 14 bases. This CDR3 has 15 residues. CDR3 nucleotides: TGCAGCGTTGAGGACTGGTCGCAGCTGAACACTGAAGCTTTCTTT. Translated: CSVEDWSQLNTEAFF.

This chain joins TRBV19 and TRBJ2-3; 10 bases map to TRBD1. The CDR3 is made up of 14 amino acids. V lost 3 bases to trimming and J lost 3 bases; unmatched junction nucleotides: 0. From germline, CDR1 is LNHDA and CDR2 SQIVND (reference sequence). The CDR3 loop reads CASSMGQGTDTQYF. In nucleotides, the CDR3 is TGTGCCAGTAGTATGGGACAGGGGACAGATACGCAGTATTTT.

The rearrangement joins TRBV2 to TRBJ1-1; D ambiguous. Germline V CDR1 and CDR2: SNHLY, FYNNEI. V was clipped by 2 bases and J by 4 bases, with 11 bases between them. The CDR3 covers 14 residues. The CDR3 DNA reads as TGTGCCAGCAGTGAATTGAGGGAGACCACTGAAGCTTTCTTT. Amino acid sequence: CASSELRETTEAFF.

The V call is TRBV5-1, the J call TRBJ2-7; 8 bases agree with TRBD1. V gave up 10 bases and J gave up 5 bases; unmatched junction bases: 17. The germline V gene encodes CDR1 SGHRS and CDR2 YFSETQ. This CDR3 has 15 residues. CDR3 protein: CAGPSGGKGTHEQYF. In DNA, the CDR3 is TGCGCCGGGCCTTCAGGGGGCAAGGGCACTCACGAGCAGTACTTC.

This clone came up once. This chain joins TRBV5-1 and TRBJ1-4; D is unclear. Looked up from germline, CDR1 is SGHRS and CDR2 is YFSETQ. The CDR3 is 15 amino acids. V shed 2 bases and J shed 7 bases, with 15 bases lying between them. CDR3 in amino acids: CASSLDGPEGEKLFF. CDR3 coding DNA: TGCGCCAGCAGCTTAGACGGGCCTGAGGGTGAAAAACTGTTTTTT.

This rearrangement joins TRBV6-2 or TRBV6-3 to TRBJ2-2, with 8 bases aligning to TRBD2. Trimming removed 5 bases from V and 1 base from J; junction bases left unmatched: 6. CDR3 length equals 16 residues. The germline CDR1 and CDR2 sequences are MNHEY and SVGEGT. As DNA, the CDR3 is TGTGCCAGCAGTCCCTACGGGGGGGGGAACACCGGGGAGCTGTTTTTT. It is translated as CASSPYGGGNTGELFF.

V is TRBV19 and J is TRBJ2-1; D is perhaps TRBD2 (6 bases). V dropped 7 bases and J dropped 6 bases, with 16 bases sitting between them. Germline V gene data show CDR1 as LNHDA and CDR2 as SQIVND (reference sequence). The CDR3 covers 14 residues. DNA for the CDR3: TGTGCCAGTACCCCCCTCGGAGGGGTCAATGAGCAGTTCTTC. Translation: CASTPLGGVNEQFF. The full variable domain, its missing parts supplied by reference TRBV19 and TRBJ2-1, is DGGITQSPKYLFRKEGQNVTLSCEQNLNHDAMYWYRQDPGQGLRLIYYSQIVNDFQKGDIAEGYSVSREKKESFPLTVTSAQKNPTAFYLCASTPLGGVNEQFFGPGTRLTVL.

The CDR3 reads CASSQGFETEAFF. As DNA, the CDR3 is TGTGCCAGCAGCCAAGGTTTCGAGACTGAAGCTTTCTTT. The chain carries TRBV3-1 (or the pseudogene TRBV3-2) and TRBJ1-1; D not resolved. The CDR3 is made up of 13 amino acids. Trimming left V 1 base short and J 5 bases short, with 8 bases between. Germline lookup yields CDR1 LGHDT and CDR2 YNNKEL (reference sequence).

This rearrangement joins TRBV6-5 to TRBJ2-1; the D gene is possibly TRBD1 (6 bases). V was cut by 4 bases and J by 7 bases, with 17 bases left in between. The V gene's germline CDR1 is MNHEY and CDR2 SVGAGI. This CDR3 contains 15 residues. The CDR3 is CASSSGHLTRNEQFF. CDR3 DNA sequence: TGTGCCAGCAGTTCGGGACACCTAACTCGGAATGAGCAGTTCTTC.

This clone has more than one count but fewer than ten. The gene calls are TRBV7-6 and TRBJ2-7, with D possibly matching TRBD1 (6 bases). V gave up 5 bases and J gave up 3 bases, with 11 bases separating them. CDR3 length: 13 residues. Germline V CDR1 and CDR2: SGHVS, FNYEAQ. CDR3 sequence reads: CASSPDSVYEQYF. CDR3 sequence (DNA): TGTGCCAGCAGCCCGGACAGCGTCTACGAGCAGTACTTC.